This T cell receptor (beta chain) was found in a study of blood T cell repertoires in COVID-19. The repertoire was sequenced with immunoSEQ multiplex PCR; TCRdb's copy has only in-frame clones and lacks some. In the table there are 150,000 to 200,000 clones, 70% to 90% of which are singletons. The clonotype comes from a man aged 35-49 years with active or convalescent COVID-19. Material for sequencing was peripheral blood.

CDR3 coding DNA: TGTGCCAGCAGCCCAGGACTCCCCCGAAGTGAAGCTTTCTTT. Translated: CASSPGLPRSEAFF. The genes are TRBV7-8 and TRBJ1-1, with unresolved D. Germline V gene data show CDR1 as SGHVS and CDR2 as FQNEAQ. There are 14 residues in the CDR3. The V end was cut by 5 bases, the J end by 7 bases, with 17 bases between.